The sequence of this T cell receptor (beta chain) was determined in a study of CD8+ T cells in alopecia areata. As for treatment: oral pan-JAK inhibitor, 5-10 mg twice daily. Extracted RNA was reverse transcribed, and the resulting cDNA served as sequencing template. Some clones are missing from TCRdb's copy, which holds only in-frame ones; the method was immunoSEQ multiplex PCR. The table records more than 100,000 clones, over 75% of them present only once. After removal of 4 bases from V and 6 bases from J, the junction contained 9 bases not matched to a gene. The CDR3 has 14 residues. CDR1 and CDR2 (germline): SQVTM, ANQGSEA.

The receptor's source is a human donor with alopecia areata. The material sequenced was CD8+ T cells sorted from blood, taken at roughly week 30, from a patient treated with tofacitinib. The V call is TRBV29-1, the J call TRBJ2-3; 8 bases agree with TRBD1. CDR3 sequence (DNA): TGCAGCGTTGCTGTCCCGGACAGGGCTGATACGCAGTATTTT. This encodes CSVAVPDRADTQYF.